This passage covers 7 T cell receptor beta chains from one sample sequenced in a study of spatial heterogeneity in lung cancer. Study-wide results and caveats: In tumors, expanded intratumoral alpha and beta TCR counts tracked mutation counts.

The antigens for these receptors are not known. Time point here: sample taken at primary tumor resection. Each CDR3 protein gets one entry after TCRdb re-called the 5' RACE reads with MiXCR. This table has approximately 13,000 distinct CDR3 sequences, around 5% appearing once. The material was lung tumor tissue, obtained at surgery. These receptor sequences come from a male donor with early-stage non-small cell lung cancer.

This clonotype showed up many times. The chain links TRBV6-2 or TRBV6-3 to TRBJ1-1; D call uncertain. With 1 base removed from V and 3 bases from J, the gap between germline ends came to 9 bases. This CDR3 comprises 14 residues. Germline-derived CDR1 and CDR2 are MNHEY and SVGEGT. The CDR3 reads CASSYYTMDTEAFF. The CDR3 nucleotides read TGTGCCAGCAGTTACTATACGATGGACACTGAAGCTTTCTTT.

This clonotype is categorized as medium-sized. V and J are TRBV5-6 and TRBJ1-2; tentative D call: TRBD1 (6 bases). CDR1 SGHDT and CDR2 YYEEEE come from the germline V gene. Trimming took off 4 bases at V and 4 bases at J, with 14 bases between the two ends. The CDR3 extends over 14 amino acids. DNA of the CDR3: TGTGCCAGCAGCACGGACAGTGGCTTCTATGGCTACACCTTC. It encodes CASSTDSGFYGYTF.

This clonotype occurred many times. This chain links TRBV18 with TRBJ2-3; TRBD2 matches 13 bases. From germline, CDR1 is KGHSH and CDR2 LQKENI. The CDR3 covers 18 residues. With V trimmed by 1 base and J by 4 bases, 8 bases remained unmatched. DNA of the CDR3: TGTGCCAGCTCACCACTCAGGACTAGCGGGAGCTCCCCAGATACGCAGTATTTT. Translation gives CASSPLRTSGSSPDTQYF.

This clonotype was seen at least ten times. The chain is built from TRBV29-1 and TRBJ2-1, with 8 bases matching TRBD1. The CDR3 totals 13 residues. Unmatched junction bases numbered 8, after V lost 5 bases and J lost 8 bases. CDR1 and CDR2 from the germline V gene are SQVTM and ANQGSEA. The CDR3 region is CSVPQGVGYEQFF. The CDR3 DNA follows: TGCAGCGTTCCACAGGGGGTGGGCTATGAGCAGTTCTTC.

This clonotype showed up just a few times. The rearrangement uses TRBV29-1 and TRBJ1-4, with 7 bases matching TRBD1. V lost 6 bases, J lost 3 bases, and 4 bases stayed unmatched. Looked up from germline, CDR1 is SQVTM and CDR2 is ANQGSEA. This CDR3 has 13 amino acids. The CDR3 is CSVGTEANEKLFF. The CDR3 region has the DNA TGCAGCGTGGGGACAGAGGCTAATGAAAAACTGTTTTTT.

This clonotype showed up many times. The rearrangement links TRBV6-6 to TRBJ2-7; weak D call: TRBD1 (5 bases). The CDR3 is 13 residues long. With 2 bases removed from V and 4 bases from J, the gap between germline ends came to 9 bases. The germline CDR1 and CDR2 sequences are MNHNY and SVGAGI (reference sequence). CDR3 nucleotides: TGTGCCAGCAGTTACAGTCAGGGTTACGAGCAGTACTTC. Translating gives CASSYSQGYEQYF.

The chain couples TRBV20-1 to TRBJ2-5; D may be TRBD2 (6 bases). CDR3 length equals 14 residues. Germline CDR1 and CDR2: DFQATT and SNEGSKA (reference sequence). Trimming pared 5 bases from V and 2 bases from J, leaving 15 bases between. The chain's CDR3 is CSAAGGRRQETQYF. The CDR3 DNA is TGCAGTGCTGCTGGGGGGAGGCGGCAAGAGACCCAGTACTTC.